A single sample is the source of the 10 T cell receptor beta chains below, sequenced in a study of T cell responses to AZD1222 COVID-19 vaccine. Sequencing used immunoSEQ multiplex PCR; TCRdb keeps in-frame clones, though not all of them. The sample shows under 90,000 clones, 80% to 90% of them seen only once. The sequencing used peripheral blood, collected 28 days after the second AZD1222 dose. Receptors originate from an adult who received the AZD1222 COVID-19 vaccine.

Remarks on this clone: The same CDR3 also results from other DNA sequences found in this sample. The J gene is TRBJ2-7, the V gene TRBV18; 11 nucleotides match TRBD1. The V segment lost 6 bases and the J segment 7 bases; nucleotides outside the gene matches: 5. This CDR3 spans 13 amino acids. CDR1 KGHSH and CDR2 LQKENI come from the germline V gene. This CDR3 is CASSPRDRGEQYF. CDR3 nucleotides: TGTGCCAGCTCTCCCCGGGACAGGGGGGAGCAGTACTTC.

The chain recombines TRBV19 with TRBJ1-4, with a weak D call TRBD1 (5 bases). Germline assignment: CDR1 LNHDA and CDR2 SQIVND (reference sequence). This CDR3 region has 14 residues. V lost 9 bases and J 11 bases, leaving 22 bases between the germline ends. CDR3 amino acids: CASRNRGVQVKLFF. The CDR3 DNA is TGTGCCAGCCGTAATCGAGGGGTACAAGTGAAACTGTTTTTT.

This sequence joins TRBV6-1 and TRBJ2-2; a possible D gene is TRBD1 (7 bases). V gave up 4 bases and J gave up 7 bases, with 19 bases separating them. The CDR3 runs 16 residues. CDR1 and CDR2 (germline): MNHNS, SASEGT. In DNA form, the CDR3 reads TGTGCCAGCAGTGGTCCAGGGGGGCTCCGGGGCGGGGAGCTGTTTTTT. It translates to CASSGPGGLRGGELFF.

The chain uses TRBV18 and TRBJ1-2, with a possible D match to TRBD1 (5 bases). The germline V gene encodes CDR1 KGHSH and CDR2 LQKENI. The CDR3 contains 13 residues. The ends were cut back, 2 bases at V and 3 bases at J, with 7 bases in the middle. CDR3 DNA: TGTGCCAGCTCACCAGGACAAGACTATGGCTACACCTTC. It translates to CASSPGQDYGYTF.

This chain joins TRBV7-9 and TRBJ2-5; 8 bases line up with TRBD2. The CDR3 has 16 residues. Losses at the gene ends were 1 base for V and 0 bases for J; bases not matched to a gene: 4. Germline V gene sequence: CDR1 SEHNR, CDR2 FQNEAQ (reference sequence). CDR3 coding DNA: TGTGCCAGCAGCTTAGGCGGGGGGACGAACCAAGAGACCCAGTACTTC. It codes for CASSLGGGTNQETQYF.

The rearrangement joins TRBV19 to TRBJ1-1, with 7 nucleotides matching TRBD1. This CDR3 comprises 16 residues. The J segment lost 4 bases and the V segment lost 3 bases, leaving 11 bases of the junction unmatched. The germline V gene has CDR1 LNHDA and CDR2 SQIVND (reference sequence). CDR3 sequence: CASSIGAGGRGTEAFF. The DNA of the CDR3 is TGTGCCAGTAGTATCGGGGCAGGGGGTAGGGGCACTGAAGCTTTCTTT.

This clone was seen a single time. The genes are TRBV19 and TRBJ2-2; TRBD2 agrees at 7 bases. After removal of 4 bases from V and 3 bases from J, the junction contained 11 bases not matched to a gene. CDR3 length equals 17 residues. Germline lookup yields CDR1 LNHDA and CDR2 SQIVND (reference sequence). The CDR3 sequence: CASSKTSAFGHTGELFF. The CDR3 bases are TGTGCCAGTAGTAAAACTAGCGCCTTCGGGCACACCGGGGAGCTGTTTTTT.

V usage is TRBV19 and J usage is TRBJ1-2, with D maybe TRBD1 (5 bases). This CDR3 spans 14 amino acids. The V gene lost 5 bases and the J gene lost 3 bases, with 13 bases spanning the gap. Germline CDR1 is LNHDA and CDR2 is SQIVND (reference sequence). The chain's CDR3 is CASSGQIQHYGYTF. DNA for the CDR3: TGTGCCAGTAGTGGACAAATCCAGCACTATGGCTACACCTTC.

This chain connects TRBV7-2 to TRBJ1-4, with D perhaps matching TRBD1 (6 bases). The CDR3 totals 14 residues. Germline V gives CDR1 SGHTA, CDR2 FQGNSA. V lost 3 bases, J lost 6 bases, and 11 bases lay in between. The CDR3 nucleotides are TGTGCCAGCAGCTTCCCGACAGGTCATGAAAAACTGTTTTTT. Translating gives CASSFPTGHEKLFF. The variable domain in full, with the rest retrieved from reference TRBV7-2 and TRBJ1-4, is GAGVSQSPSNKVTEKGKDVELRCDPISGHTALYWYRQSLGQGLEFLIYFQGNSAPDKSGLPSDRFSAERTGGSVSTLTIQRTQQEDSAVYLCASSFPTGHEKLFFGSGTQLSVL.

The chain has TRBV24-1 and TRBJ2-1; TRBD2 matches 9 bases. The CDR3 is made up of 14 amino acids. The germline CDR1 and CDR2 sequences are KGHDR and SFDVKD. V was pared by 9 bases and J by 10 bases, with 12 bases of the junction left unmatched. CDR3 protein: CATHSGLAGNEQFF. The DNA of the CDR3 is TGTGCCACCCACTCCGGGCTAGCGGGGAACGAGCAGTTCTTC.